Below are 5 T cell receptor beta chains sequenced from a single sample in a study of T cell responses to AZD1222 COVID-19 vaccine. Profiled with immunoSEQ multiplex PCR; TCRdb holds only in-frame clones, not every one. The sample has roughly 100,000 clones, 88% seen once. Source: peripheral blood, taken on day 0 of AZD1222 vaccination. The receptors shown here come from an adult in good health.

The chain is built from TRBV7-8 and TRBJ2-5; the D gene is possibly TRBD2 (5 bases). Trimming shortened V by 5 bases and J by 4 bases, and 14 bases separated the two germline ends. Germline-derived CDR1 and CDR2 are SGHVS and FQNEAQ. The CDR3 covers 14 residues. The CDR3 DNA sequence: TGTGCCAGCAGCCCGCGGGTGGGTGGAGAGACCCAGTACTTC. Encoded protein: CASSPRVGGETQYF.

The chain employs TRBV6-5 and TRBJ2-2; 10 bases fit TRBD1. Trimming at V came to 8 bases and at J to 4 bases, leaving 4 bases not matched to a gene. Per germline, CDR1 MNHEY and CDR2 SVGAGI. CDR3 length: 14 residues. This CDR3 reads CASFGQGGTGELFF. CDR3 nucleotides: TGTGCCAGCTTTGGACAGGGGGGCACCGGGGAGCTGTTTTTT.

This chain links TRBV6-5 with TRBJ1-1; 7 bases agree with TRBD1. The trim removed 6 bases at V and 4 bases at J, leaving 8 bases unmatched. Germline CDR1 and CDR2: MNHEY and SVGAGI. The CDR3 is 14 amino acids. In DNA form, the CDR3 reads TGTGCCAGCAGACCGACAGGGTTCGGCACTGAAGCTTTCTTT. This gives the protein CASRPTGFGTEAFF.

This clone appeared once. CDR3 loop: CASSSRGLAGGLLPIDTGELFF. DNA of the CDR3: TGTGCCAGCAGTTCGAGGGGACTAGCGGGAGGCCTCCTCCCCATTGACACCGGGGAGCTGTTTTTT. The chain uses TRBV27 and TRBJ2-2; 15 bases are shared with TRBD2. Germline lookup yields CDR1 MNHEY and CDR2 SMNVEV (reference sequence). The J segment lost 3 bases and the V segment lost 4 bases, leaving 18 bases of the junction unmatched. This CDR3 region has 22 residues.

V is TRBV27 and J is TRBJ2-1, with 10 positions matching TRBD2. This CDR3 region has 16 residues. J lost 4 bases, V lost 6 bases, and 9 bases had no gene match. CDR1 and CDR2 from the germline V gene are MNHEY and SMNVEV (reference sequence). In DNA form, the CDR3 reads TGTGCCAGCAGCCTTAGCGGGAGGTGGGGATACAATGAGCAGTTCTTC. Its translation is CASSLSGRWGYNEQFF.